The T cell receptor (beta chain) described here comes from a study of shared clonotypes between healthy human individuals. TCRdb's copy holds only in-frame clones and misses some; the assay was immunoSEQ multiplex PCR. The sample consists of a few million clones, about 90% of them appearing once. The germline CDR1 and CDR2 sequences are SQVTM and ANQGSEA. CDR3 length: 14 residues. Trimming took off 3 bases at V and 7 bases at J, with 18 bases between the two ends. This TCR was sampled from a man between 18 and 29 years old in good health. Some clones in this sample may be carry-over from other donors' samples. The sample was naive CD4+ T cells from PBMCs. The subset was: CD45RA+ positively selected. The chain joins TRBV29-1 to TRBJ2-5; a possible D gene is TRBD2 (6 bases). CDR3 in DNA: TGCAGCGTTGAGGGGGGACGCCCCGGGGTGACCCAGTACTTC. Its protein is CSVEGGRPGVTQYF.